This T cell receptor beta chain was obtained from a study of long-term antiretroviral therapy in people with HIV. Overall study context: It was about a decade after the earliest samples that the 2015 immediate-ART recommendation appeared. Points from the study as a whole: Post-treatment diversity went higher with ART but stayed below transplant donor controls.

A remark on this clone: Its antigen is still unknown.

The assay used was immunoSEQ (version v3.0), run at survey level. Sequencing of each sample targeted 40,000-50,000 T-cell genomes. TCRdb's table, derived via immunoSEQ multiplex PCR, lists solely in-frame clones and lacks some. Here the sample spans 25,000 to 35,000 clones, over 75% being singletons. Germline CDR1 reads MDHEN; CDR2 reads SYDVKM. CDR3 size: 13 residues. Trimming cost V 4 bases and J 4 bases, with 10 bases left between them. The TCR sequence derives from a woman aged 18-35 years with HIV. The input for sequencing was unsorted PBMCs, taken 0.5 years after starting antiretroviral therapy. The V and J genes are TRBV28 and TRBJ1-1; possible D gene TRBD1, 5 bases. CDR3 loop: CASSYGGGTEAFF. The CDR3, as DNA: TGTGCCAGCAGTTATGGGGGTGGCACTGAAGCTTTCTTT.